The 9 T cell receptor beta chains reported below all come from one sample, sequenced in a study of PD-L1 blockade in urothelial cancer. Clones were read by immunoSEQ multiplex PCR, and TCRdb kept only the in-frame ones, dropping some. The sample records some 52,000 clones, over 75% being singletons. Sample: PBMCs, taken around atezolizumab (anti-PD-L1) treatment. The receptors come from a man between 40 and 49 years old with urothelial cancer.

This chain uses TRBV30 with TRBJ2-7; possibly TRBD1 for D (5 bases). Germline lookup yields CDR1 GTSNPN and CDR2 SVGIG (reference sequence). V lost 2 bases, J lost 0 bases, and 17 bases lay in between. This CDR3 region has 16 residues. The chain's CDR3 is CAWSNAPTQGSYEQYF. Here the CDR3 DNA reads TGTGCCTGGAGTAACGCCCCAACTCAGGGCTCCTACGAGCAGTACTTC.

The rearrangement uses TRBV28 and TRBJ1-2; D is unresolved. Germline V gene sequence: CDR1 MDHEN, CDR2 SYDVKM. The CDR3 consists of 14 residues. The ends were cut back, 8 bases at V and 4 bases at J, with 17 bases in the middle. The CDR3 here is CASSREGIIYGYTF. The CDR3 region has the DNA TGTGCCAGCTCCCGGGAGGGAATAATCTATGGCTACACCTTC.

This clone appeared a single time. The chain couples TRBV4-3 to TRBJ1-3, with unresolved D. Trimming stripped 0 bases from V and 2 bases from J, with 14 bases between. The CDR3 extends over 17 amino acids. Per the germline V gene, CDR1 is LGHNA and CDR2 is YSLEER. CDR3 protein: CASSQDTAPRPGNTIYF. CDR3 DNA: TGCGCCAGCAGCCAAGATACCGCCCCCAGGCCTGGAAACACCATATATTTT.

Here the CDR3 DNA reads TGTGCCAGCAGTTTCACTAGCGGTAACACCGGGGAGCTGTTTTTT. This sequence encodes CASSFTSGNTGELFF. The chain uses TRBV28 and TRBJ2-2; 8 bases fit TRBD2. This CDR3 has 15 residues. CDR1 is MDHEN and CDR2 is SYDVKM in the germline V gene. Trimming took 3 bases from V and 2 from J; bases not matched to a gene: 2.

This sequence joins TRBV7-2 and TRBJ2-3; 12 positions match TRBD2. Germline CDR1 is SGHTA and CDR2 is FQGNSA. The CDR3 extends over 14 amino acids. V lost 4 bases, J lost 5 bases, and 1 base stayed unmatched. In nucleotides, the CDR3 is TGTGCCAGCAGCTGGACTAGCGGGAAAGATACGCAGTATTTT. Amino acids: CASSWTSGKDTQYF.

The J gene is TRBJ1-5, the V gene TRBV6-6; D is undetermined. This CDR3 region has 13 residues. Germline V CDR1 and CDR2: MNHNY, SVGAGI (reference sequence). Trimming shortened V by 4 bases and J by 6 bases, and 10 bases separated the two germline ends. The CDR3, as DNA: TGTGCCAGCAGTTCAACAGCTTCTCAGCCCCAGCATTTT. Protein product: CASSSTASQPQHF.

The V and J genes are TRBV30 and TRBJ1-1; no definite D call. V gave up 0 bases and J gave up 1 base, with 9 bases separating them. Germline assignment: CDR1 GTSNPN and CDR2 SVGIG (reference sequence). The CDR3 extends over 14 amino acids. CDR3 in amino acids: CAWSVYTGNTEAFF. The CDR3 coding sequence is TGTGCCTGGAGTGTTTATACTGGGAACACTGAAGCTTTCTTT.

The rearrangement links TRBV28 to TRBJ1-1, with D perhaps matching TRBD1 (6 bases). The CDR3 is 15 residues long. Germline CDR1 is MDHEN and CDR2 is SYDVKM. The germline V and J ends were trimmed by 10 bases and 4 bases, with 22 bases remaining between them. CDR3 region: CAITGPGRGRTEAFF. CDR3 DNA: TGTGCCATCACGGGTCCGGGCAGGGGCCGCACTGAAGCTTTCTTT.

This clone has a single count. Here the CDR3 reads CAWSVFGTTYEQYF. The CDR3 DNA sequence: TGTGCCTGGAGTGTATTTGGGACTACTTACGAGCAGTACTTC. The genes are TRBV30 and TRBJ2-7; 7 nucleotides align to TRBD2. Germline CDR1 and CDR2: GTSNPN and SVGIG (reference sequence). V was pared by 0 bases and J by 4 bases, with 6 bases of the junction left unmatched. The CDR3 covers 14 residues. The whole variable domain, remainder taken from reference TRBV30 and TRBJ2-7, is SQTIHQWPATLVQPVGSPLSLECTVEGTSNPNLYWYRQAAGRGLQLLFYSVGIGQISSEVPQNLSASRPQDRQFILSSKKLLLSDSGFYLCAWSVFGTTYEQYFGPGTRLTVT.